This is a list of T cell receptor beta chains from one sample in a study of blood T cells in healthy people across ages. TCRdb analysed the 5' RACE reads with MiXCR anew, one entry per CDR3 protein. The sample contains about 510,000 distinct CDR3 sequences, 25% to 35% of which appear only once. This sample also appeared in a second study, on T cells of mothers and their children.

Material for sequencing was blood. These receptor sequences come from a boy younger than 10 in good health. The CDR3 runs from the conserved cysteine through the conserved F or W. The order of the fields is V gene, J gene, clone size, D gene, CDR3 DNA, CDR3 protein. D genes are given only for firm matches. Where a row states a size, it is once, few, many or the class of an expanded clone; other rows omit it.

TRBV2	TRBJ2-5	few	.	TGTGCCAGCAGTGAGCCGGCTTACCAAGAGACCCAGTACTTC	CASSEPAYQETQYF
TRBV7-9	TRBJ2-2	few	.	TGTGCCAGCAGCCCGCCTTTTCGAGCACCGAACACCGGGGAGCTGTTTTTT	CASSPPFRAPNTGELFF
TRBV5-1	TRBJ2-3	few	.	TGCGCCAGCCGGCTATATCAAAGTACAGATACGCAGTATTTT	CASRLYQSTDTQYF
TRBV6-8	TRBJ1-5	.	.	TGTGCCAGAACTACTGGACAACTCCATCAGCCCCAGCATTTT	CARTTGQLHQPQHF
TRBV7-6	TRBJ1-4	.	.	TGTGCCAGCAGCCCCCGGGCAGGGAAAAGGGAGGAAAAACTGTTTTTT	CASSPRAGKREEKLFF
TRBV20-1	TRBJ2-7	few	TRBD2	TGCAGTGCTAGAGAATGGCGGGAGAGGCCCTACGAGCAGTACTTC	CSAREWRERPYEQYF
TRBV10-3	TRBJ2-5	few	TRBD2	TGTGCCACGGGGACTAGCGGGACCCAAGAGACCCAGTACTTC	CATGTSGTQETQYF
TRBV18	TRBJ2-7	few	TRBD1	TGTGCCAGCTCACCAGGGACAGGACTCACCTACGAGCAGTACTTC	CASSPGTGLTYEQYF
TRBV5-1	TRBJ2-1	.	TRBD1	TGCGCCAGCAGCCAAACGACAGGGGGGTCGGGAGAGCAGTTCTTC	CASSQTTGGSGEQFF
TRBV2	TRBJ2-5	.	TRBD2	TGTGCCAGCAGTGGACCTACTAGCGGGGGGCCGGAACAAGAGACCCAGTACTTC	CASSGPTSGGPEQETQYF
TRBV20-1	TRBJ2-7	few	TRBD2	TGCAGTGCTAGGGGACTAGCGCCCGAGCAGTACTTC	CSARGLAPEQYF
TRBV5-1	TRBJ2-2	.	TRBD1	TGCGCCAGCAGCCCCCGGACAGGGCTCGGGGAGCTGTTTTTT	CASSPRTGLGELFF
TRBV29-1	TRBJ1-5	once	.	TGCAGCGTTGCGCAGGGCGGTCAGCCCCAGCATTTT	CSVAQGGQPQHF
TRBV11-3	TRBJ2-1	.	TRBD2	TGTGCCAGCAGCTCAAGCGGGAGGGCCGACGATGAGCAGTTCTTC	CASSSSGRADDEQFF
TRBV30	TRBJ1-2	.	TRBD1	TGTGCCTGGAGTGCCCAGGGGGCAGGGGCTGGCTACACCTTC	CAWSAQGAGAGYTF
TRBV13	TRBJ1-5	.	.	TGTGCCAGCAGCTTAGGCGCAGGGGATCAGCCCCAGCATTTT	CASSLGAGDQPQHF
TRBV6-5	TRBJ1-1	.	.	TGTGCCAGCAGTTCCTCAACAGACCCGAACACTGAAGCTTTCTTT	CASSSSTDPNTEAFF
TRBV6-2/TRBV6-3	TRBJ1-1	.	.	TGTGCCAGTATCGGGGGGTACACTGAAGCTTTCTTT	CASIGGYTEAFF
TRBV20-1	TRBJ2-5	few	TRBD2	TGCAGTCCGTTACCAGTTAGCGGGGGGCGGGAGACCCAGTACTTC	CSPLPVSGGRETQYF
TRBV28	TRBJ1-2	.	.	TGTGCCAGCAGTTTATACACAAACGATGGCTACACCTTC	CASSLYTNDGYTF
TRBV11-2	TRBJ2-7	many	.	TGTGCCAGCAGCTTAGAGTCCGGGTACGCATACGAGCAGTACTTC	CASSLESGYAYEQYF
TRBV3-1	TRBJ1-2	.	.	TGTGCCAGCAGCCAAGATACAGGAACACACAACTATGGCTACACCTTC	CASSQDTGTHNYGYTF
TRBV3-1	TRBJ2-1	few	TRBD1	TGTGCCAGCAGCCAAGATCCGGACAGGGGGAATGAGCAGTTCTTC	CASSQDPDRGNEQFF
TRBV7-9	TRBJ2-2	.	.	TGTGCCCTCGAACCCGGGGAGCTGTTTTTT	CALEPGELFF
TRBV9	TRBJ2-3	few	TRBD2	TGTGCCAGCAGCGGCCGGGGGGCAGATACGCAGTATTTT	CASSGRGADTQYF
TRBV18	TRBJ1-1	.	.	TGTGCCAGCTCCCGGAGTCTCAGGGATGAAGCTTTCTTT	CASSRSLRDEAFF
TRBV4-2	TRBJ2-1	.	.	TGTGCCAGCAGCCAAGATCCGGGAGCCCCCAATGAGCAGTTCTTC	CASSQDPGAPNEQFF
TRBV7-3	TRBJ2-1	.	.	TGTGCCAGCAGCTTAATAGGGGCAAGCTCCTACAATGAGCAGTTCTTC	CASSLIGASSYNEQFF
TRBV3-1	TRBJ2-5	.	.	TGTGCCAGCAGCCAGCTACGGGAGACCCAGTACTTC	CASSQLRETQYF
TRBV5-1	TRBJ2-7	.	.	TGCGCCAGCAGCTTGGATACGGCGACCTACGAGCAGTACTTC	CASSLDTATYEQYF
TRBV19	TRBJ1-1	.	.	TGTGCCAGTAGTATAGACAGGCTCGGAGCTTTCTTT	CASSIDRLGAFF
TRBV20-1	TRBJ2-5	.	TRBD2	TGCAGTGCAACTAGCGGGAGTCGGGAGCAGTACTTC	CSATSGSREQYF
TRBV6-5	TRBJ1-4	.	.	TGTGCCAGCAGTTTCGATAGGTCGGGGGGCAATGAAAAACTGTTTTTT	CASSFDRSGGNEKLFF
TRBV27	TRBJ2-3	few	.	TGTGCCAGCATCGACTCGGACTCAGATACGCAGTATTTT	CASIDSDSDTQYF
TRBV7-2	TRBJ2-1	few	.	TGTGCCAGCAGCTTAGCGGAGTTGAATGGTGAGCAGTTCTTC	CASSLAELNGEQFF
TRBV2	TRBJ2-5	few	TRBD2	TGTGCCAGCAGTGCTAGCGGGGCCTTTCAAGAGACCCAGTACTTC	CASSASGAFQETQYF
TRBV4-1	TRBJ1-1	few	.	TGCGCCAGCAGCCAAGTTTATGGTATCACGCCGCTGAACACTGAAGCTTTCTTT	CASSQVYGITPLNTEAFF
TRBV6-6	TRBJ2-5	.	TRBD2	TGTGCCAGCAGCCTAATAGCGGGGGAGACCCAGTACTTC	CASSLIAGETQYF
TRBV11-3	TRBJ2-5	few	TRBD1	TGTGCCAGCAGCACCCACCAGGGGGACGAGACCCAGTACTTC	CASSTHQGDETQYF
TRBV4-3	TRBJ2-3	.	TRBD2	TGCGCCAGCAGCCAAGATGGCCTAGCGGGAAGTGATACGCAGTATTTT	CASSQDGLAGSDTQYF
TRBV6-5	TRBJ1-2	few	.	TGTGCCAGCAGTTACGCGGACGGGGCTCGGGGCTACACCTTC	CASSYADGARGYTF
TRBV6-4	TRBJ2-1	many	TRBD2	TGTGCCAGCAGTGACTCCGGGACTAGCGCCGATGAGCAGTTCTTC	CASSDSGTSADEQFF
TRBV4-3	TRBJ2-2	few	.	TGCGCCAGCAGCCGGCGGGACTTCCTCGAAGGGGCCGGGGAGCTGTTTTTT	CASSRRDFLEGAGELFF
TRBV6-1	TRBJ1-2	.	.	TGTGCCAGCAGTGAAGGGACTTTCCCTGGCTCCACTAACTATGGCTACACCTTC	CASSEGTFPGSTNYGYTF